Each of the 14 T cell receptor beta chains below was sequenced from the same sample in a study of blood T cell repertoires in COVID-19. Using immunoSEQ multiplex PCR, the repertoire was profiled, and TCRdb retains in-frame clones only, with some absent. Here the sample spans 90,000 to 120,000 clones, approximately 84% being singletons. What was sequenced was peripheral blood. Source of these receptors: a human donor in a cohort sampled during active COVID-19.

This chain links TRBV6-6 with TRBJ1-2, with a possible D match to TRBD1 (5 bases). The germline V gene encodes CDR1 MNHNY and CDR2 SVGAGI (reference sequence). Trimming cost V 5 bases and J 6 bases, with 10 bases left between them. The length of the CDR3 is 12 residues. In nucleotides, the CDR3 is TGTGCCAGCAGTAGGACACGTGATGGCTACACCTTC. Translating it yields CASSRTRDGYTF.

The rearrangement uses TRBV6-5 and TRBJ2-2; 8 nucleotides match TRBD2. Trimming cost V 4 bases and J 6 bases; bases outside gene matches: 4. Germline-derived CDR1 and CDR2 are MNHEY and SVGAGI. The CDR3 runs to 14 residues. The CDR3 protein is CASSFRTSPGELFF. The CDR3 DNA is TGTGCCAGCAGTTTCCGGACTAGCCCCGGGGAGCTGTTTTTT.

V is TRBV28 and J is TRBJ1-1; D perhaps matches TRBD1 (6 bases). In germline, CDR1 is MDHEN, CDR2 SYDVKM. The CDR3 extends over 14 amino acids. Between the trimmed V and J ends, which lost 3 bases and 4 bases, there was a span of 12 bases. The CDR3: CASSFAGVTTEAFF. The DNA of the CDR3 is TGTGCCAGCAGTTTCGCAGGGGTCACCACTGAAGCTTTCTTT.

The rearrangement uses TRBV7-9 and TRBJ1-2, with 8 bases fitting TRBD1. Trimming cost V 4 bases and J 4 bases; bases outside gene matches: 8. CDR1 is SEHNR, CDR2 FQNEAQ, per germline (reference sequence). The CDR3 runs 15 residues. CDR3 region: CASSSRGQAIYGYTF. DNA of the CDR3: TGTGCCAGCAGCTCCCGGGGACAGGCTATCTATGGCTACACCTTC.

This clone was detected once. Within the sample, other DNA sequences also encode this same CDR3. The V gene is TRBV4-1, the J gene TRBJ1-4; TRBD1 might be the D (6 bases). Germline assignment: CDR1 MGHRA and CDR2 YSYEKL. This CDR3 is built from 15 residues. V was pared by 4 bases and J by 8 bases, with 17 bases between. The CDR3 bases are TGCGCCAGCAGCCCTACTGGGGGGGCTTGGGAAAAACTGTTTTTT. It specifies CASSPTGGAWEKLFF.

The J gene is TRBJ2-3, the V gene TRBV7-9; D is perhaps TRBD2 (7 bases). The germline CDR1 and CDR2 sequences are SEHNR and FQNEAQ (reference sequence). V was clipped by 5 bases and J by 4 bases, with 22 bases between them. The CDR3 is 17 residues long. The CDR3 sequence is CASSPLRVGGGADTQYF. The CDR3, as DNA: TGTGCCAGCAGCCCCCTAAGGGTGGGGGGGGGCGCAGATACGCAGTATTTT.

This chain's CDR3 is CASSLSGGNTEAFF. Here the CDR3 DNA reads TGTGCCAGCAGTTTATCCGGGGGTAACACTGAAGCTTTCTTT. This chain uses TRBV6-5 with TRBJ1-1, with D possibly matching TRBD1 (5 bases). The length of the CDR3 is 14 residues. Trimming cost V 4 bases and J 2 bases, with 11 bases left between them. The germline gives CDR1 MNHEY, CDR2 SVGAGI.

The chain is built from TRBV4-1 and TRBJ2-4; 8 bases line up with TRBD2. CDR1 is MGHRA, CDR2 YSYEKL, per germline. The V and J ends lost 4 bases and 0 bases, in that order; junction bases with no gene match: 14. This CDR3 region has 19 residues. This chain's CDR3 is CASSPLTVRSGGAKNIQYF. The CDR3 nucleotides read TGCGCCAGCAGCCCCCTAACAGTGAGGAGCGGGGGAGCCAAAAACATTCAGTACTTC.

This chain joins TRBV19 and TRBJ1-5, with 8 bases matching TRBD1. Germline V gene lookup returns CDR1 LNHDA and CDR2 SQIVND (reference sequence). The CDR3 length is 18 residues. The V and J ends lost 2 bases and 0 bases, in that order; junction bases with no gene match: 9. In DNA form, the CDR3 reads TGTGCCAGTAGTATATTGAGGGGGGACAGGACTAGCAATCAGCCCCAGCATTTT. Its protein is CASSILRGDRTSNQPQHF.

The chain is built from TRBV10-3 and TRBJ1-4, with TRBD1 as a possible D gene (5 bases). V was clipped by 6 bases and J by 4 bases, with 12 bases between them. CDR1 and CDR2 from the germline V gene are ENHRY and SYGVKD. The CDR3 sequence is 14 residues long. For the CDR3, the DNA is TGTGCCATCAGCATGGGGCAGCGTAATGAAAAACTGTTTTTT. Protein: CAISMGQRNEKLFF.

This clone was detected only once. CDR3 in DNA: TGCGCCAGCAGCCACGGGACTGGAGAGACCCAGTACTTC. This sequence encodes CASSHGTGETQYF. The chain couples TRBV5-1 to TRBJ2-5, with a tentative D call TRBD2 (6 bases). This CDR3 is 13 amino acids long. Germline CDR1 reads SGHRS; CDR2 reads YFSETQ. Trimming took off 4 bases at V and 4 bases at J, with 11 bases between the two ends.

V usage is TRBV10-3 and J usage is TRBJ2-7; tentatively, D is TRBD1 (6 bases). From germline, CDR1 is ENHRY and CDR2 SYGVKD. The CDR3 spans 13 residues. Trimming cost V 7 bases and J 3 bases, with 13 bases left between them. For the CDR3, the DNA is TGTGCCATCACCACCAAACAGGGCTACGAGCAGTACTTC. Protein sequence: CAITTKQGYEQYF.

The chain uses TRBV12-5 and TRBJ1-1; maybe TRBD1 (5 bases). The CDR3 consists of 16 residues. V lost 3 bases, J lost 11 bases, and 25 bases lay in between. Per germline, CDR1 LGHNT and CDR2 FRNRAP. Written as DNA, the CDR3 is TGTGCTAGTGGTTTCCTAACCGGGGGGAATGGGACTATGGCTTTCTTT. It specifies CASGFLTGGNGTMAFF.

The chain couples TRBV7-3 to TRBJ2-1; D possibly corresponds to TRBD2 (6 bases). Trimming stripped 5 bases from V and 14 bases from J, with 16 bases between. Germline CDR1 SGHTA, CDR2 FQGTGA. The CDR3 has 12 residues. The CDR3 loop is CASSLSWGGEFF. The CDR3 DNA reads as TGTGCCAGCAGCCTGTCCTGGGGAGGAGAGTTCTTC.